This TCR beta chain came from a study of response to subunit inactivated influenza vaccine. Concerning this clonotype itself: Antigen unknown.

In TCRdb, the RT-PCR reads were re-called with MiXCR into one record per CDR3 protein. Among 600,000 to 850,000 distinct CDR3 sequences listed, around 13% were seen once. V was pared by 2 bases and J by 3 bases, with 1 base of the junction left unmatched. Germline CDR1 is SGHTS and CDR2 is YDEGEE. This CDR3 has 15 amino acids. Study-wide findings and caveats: Seasonal influenza vaccination, on each occasion, was suggested by the authors to recruit few new T cells.

This clonotype was sampled from a middle-aged man who received an inactivated influenza vaccine. This sequence joins TRBV5-8 and TRBJ2-2, with 10 bases matching TRBD2. The sequencing here drew on PBMCs from blood, taken about 14 days before vaccination. The CDR3: CASSLLAGHTGELFF. The CDR3 DNA reads as TGTGCCAGCAGCTTACTAGCGGGACACACCGGGGAGCTGTTTTTT.